One and the same sample provided the 8 T cell receptor beta chains below, sequenced in a study of T cell responses to AZD1222 COVID-19 vaccine. Profiling relied on immunoSEQ multiplex PCR, and the TCRdb table lists in-frame clones only, not all of them. Among around 170,000 clones listed, 80% to 95% were seen once. The sample here was peripheral blood, taken 28 days after the second AZD1222 dose. The source of these receptors is an adult who received the AZD1222 COVID-19 vaccine.

The chain is built from TRBV6-5 and TRBJ1-2; 7 positions match TRBD1. The CDR3 is made up of 13 amino acids. Looked up from germline, CDR1 is MNHEY and CDR2 is SVGAGI. J gave up 2 bases and V 4 bases, and 1 base lay outside the gene matches. In DNA form, the CDR3 reads TGTGCCAGCAGTTTACAGGGGAACTATGGCTACACCTTC. This sequence encodes CASSLQGNYGYTF.

The V and J genes are TRBV11-2 and TRBJ1-2, with D possibly matching TRBD1 (6 bases). Germline lookup yields CDR1 SGHAT and CDR2 FQNNGV. Trimming took 2 bases from V and 8 from J, leaving 21 bases between them. The CDR3 sequence is 16 residues long. The CDR3 spells CASSLTPYRESAGYTF. For the CDR3, the DNA is TGTGCCAGCAGCTTAACCCCCTACAGGGAGTCGGCGGGCTACACCTTC.

This rearrangement joins TRBV9 to TRBJ1-4; D ambiguous. In germline, CDR1 is SGDLS, CDR2 YYNGEE. CDR3 length: 14 residues. V lost 0 bases and J lost 5, with 8 bases in between. The CDR3 is CASSVALGNEKLFF. The CDR3 nucleotides read TGTGCCAGCAGCGTAGCCCTGGGGAATGAAAAACTGTTTTTT. The full variable domain, in which reference TRBV9 and TRBJ1-4 provide the parts outside the CDR3, is DSGVTQTPKHLITATGQRVTLRCSPRSGDLSVYWYQQSLDQGLQFLIQYYNGEERAKGNILERFSAQQFPDLHSELNLSSLELGDSALYFCASSVALGNEKLFFGSGTQLSVL.

The rearrangement joins TRBV27 to TRBJ1-1; possible D gene TRBD1, 6 bases. Trimming shortened V by 8 bases and J by 11 bases, and 24 bases separated the two germline ends. The CDR3 totals 14 residues. CDR1 MNHEY and CDR2 SMNVEV come from the germline V gene (reference sequence). The CDR3 DNA sequence: TGTGCCAGCGGTAAGGTCCCCCCAGGGGAGGGGGCTTTCTTT. Its translation: CASGKVPPGEGAFF.

The rearrangement links TRBV28 to TRBJ2-2; D is possibly TRBD1 (5 bases). Deletions cut 3 bases from V and 10 bases from J, with 21 bases between. The CDR3 length is 16 residues. The germline CDR1 and CDR2 sequences are MDHEN and SYDVKM. CDR3 loop: CASSLDKRLLREELFF. The CDR3, as DNA: TGTGCCAGCAGTTTGGACAAAAGACTCCTCAGGGAGGAGCTGTTTTTT.

Here the CDR3 reads CASSQEGGNYGYTF. For the CDR3, the DNA is TGTGCCAGCAGCCAAGAAGGGGGGAACTATGGCTACACCTTC. The chain employs TRBV3-1 (or the pseudogene TRBV3-2) and TRBJ1-2; tentatively, D is TRBD1 (6 bases). The V end lost 0 bases, the J end lost 2 bases, and 7 bases lay between the germline ends. Germline CDR1 reads LGHDT; CDR2 reads YNNKEL (reference sequence). The CDR3 loop spans 14 amino acids.

The chain links TRBV10-1 to TRBJ2-7; D may match TRBD1 or TRBD2 (5 bases each). The germline V gene has CDR1 WNHNN and CDR2 SYGVQD (reference sequence). Trimming left V 6 bases short and J 4 bases short, with 10 bases between. The CDR3 is 12 residues long. CDR3: CASSRDGYEQYF. The CDR3 DNA follows: TGCGCCAGCAGCCGGGACGGGTACGAGCAGTACTTC.

The genes are TRBV6-4 and TRBJ2-1; 13 bases align to TRBD2. This CDR3 spans 15 amino acids. The V gene's germline CDR1 is MRHNA and CDR2 SNTAGT. V gave up 6 bases and J gave up 9 bases; unmatched junction bases: 8. This CDR3 reads CASSRGLAGVGEQFF. CDR3 DNA sequence: TGTGCCAGCAGCCGAGGACTAGCGGGAGTAGGTGAGCAGTTCTTC.